These 32 T cell receptor beta chains share one sample of origin, sequenced in a study of blood T cell repertoires in COVID-19. The protocol was immunoSEQ multiplex PCR, while the TCRdb copy is restricted to in-frame clones and leaves out a portion. The sample consists of some 180,000 clones, roughly nine tenths of them appearing once. Source material: peripheral blood. Receptors originate from a man aged 35 to 55 with acute or convalescent COVID-19.

This chain connects TRBV18 to TRBJ2-5, with 7 bases matching TRBD1. The J segment lost 1 base and the V segment lost 4 bases, leaving 3 bases of the junction unmatched. From germline, CDR1 is KGHSH and CDR2 LQKENI. The CDR3 totals 14 residues. The CDR3 loop reads CASSLDRVQETQYF. The CDR3 bases are TGTGCCAGCTCACTTGACAGGGTCCAAGAGACCCAGTACTTC. Variable domain in full (rest from reference TRBV18 and TRBJ2-5): NAGVMQNPRHLVRRRGQEARLRCSPMKGHSHVYWYRQLPEEGLKFMVYLQKENIIDESGMPKERFSAEFPKEGPSILRIQQVVRGDSAAYFCASSLDRVQETQYFGPGTRLLVL.

The chain couples TRBV24-1 to TRBJ1-3, with 9 bases aligning to TRBD1. V trimming: 4 bases; J trimming: 2 bases; junction bases outside the gene matches: 2. The CDR3 extends over 15 amino acids. Germline V gives CDR1 KGHDR, CDR2 SFDVKD. The CDR3 sequence: CATSDGQGTGNTIYF. The CDR3 nucleotides are TGTGCCACCAGTGACGGACAGGGGACTGGAAACACCATATATTTT.

The table lists this clone with a few counts. This chain connects TRBV2 to TRBJ1-1, with D uncertain. The CDR3 has 13 residues. Looked up from germline, CDR1 is SNHLY and CDR2 is FYNNEI. V was trimmed by 6 bases and J by 1 base, leaving 9 bases between them. CDR3 residues: CASREIQNTEAFF. The DNA for the CDR3 is TGTGCCAGCAGGGAAATACAGAACACTGAAGCTTTCTTT.

V is TRBV4-3 and J is TRBJ2-7; TRBD2 aligns across 11 bases. Per germline, CDR1 LGHNA and CDR2 YSLEER. V lost 10 bases to trimming and J lost 5 bases; unmatched junction nucleotides: 13. The CDR3 spans 15 residues. The CDR3 sequence is CATAPTTSGAHEQYF. CDR3 nucleotide sequence: TGCGCCACCGCCCCGACGACTAGCGGGGCCCACGAGCAGTACTTC.

The sample holds one count of this clone. The rearrangement uses TRBV4-2 and TRBJ2-1; D might be TRBD1 (6 bases). Deletions cut 3 bases from V and 0 bases from J, with 9 bases between. Per the germline V gene, CDR1 is LGHNA and CDR2 is YNFKEQ. The CDR3 runs to 15 residues. CDR3 coding DNA: TGTGCCAGCAGCCACGGACAGAGCTCCTACAATGAGCAGTTCTTC. Its protein product is CASSHGQSSYNEQFF.

The rearrangement joins TRBV19 to TRBJ1-4; TRBD1 aligns across 10 bases. Trimming removed 5 bases from V and 8 bases from J; junction bases left unmatched: 5. CDR1 and CDR2 (germline): LNHDA, SQIVND (reference sequence). There are 14 residues in the CDR3. CDR3 loop: CASSLGQGEEKLFF. In nucleotides, the CDR3 is TGTGCCAGTAGTCTCGGACAGGGGGAGGAAAAACTGTTTTTT.

The chain is built from TRBV5-4 and TRBJ2-3; no clear D. The CDR3 totals 16 residues. V lost 0 bases and J 3 bases, leaving 14 bases between the germline ends. Germline CDR1 SGHNT, CDR2 YYREEE (reference sequence). Written as DNA, the CDR3 is TGTGCCAGCAGCTTGGAGCTCCCCCCGGGTACAGATACGCAGTATTTT. Translating gives CASSLELPPGTDTQYF.

This chain links TRBV3-1 (or the pseudogene TRBV3-2) with TRBJ2-7; no clear D gene. V was clipped by 4 bases and J by 2 bases, with 9 bases between them. The germline V gene encodes CDR1 LGHDT and CDR2 YNNKEL (reference sequence). The CDR3 totals 13 residues. The CDR3 DNA is TGTGCCAGCAGCCCTGCTTCTACCTACGAGCAGTACTTC. Amino acid sequence: CASSPASTYEQYF.

V and J are TRBV11-2 and TRBJ1-2; the D gene is possibly TRBD1 (5 bases). In germline, CDR1 is SGHAT, CDR2 FQNNGV. V was trimmed by 5 bases and J by 7 bases, leaving 17 bases between them. The CDR3 spans 14 residues. CDR3 DNA sequence: TGTGCCAGCAGCCCGCCCCGGGGGGGTTTTGGCTACACCTTC. Protein product: CASSPPRGGFGYTF. Full variable domain (missing parts from reference TRBV11-2 and TRBJ1-2): EAGVAQSPRYKIIEKRQSVAFWCNPISGHATLYWYQQILGQGPKLLIQFQNNGVVDDSQLPKDRFSAERLKGVDSTLKIQPAKLEDSAVYLCASSPPRGGFGYTFGSGTRLTVV.

The chain links TRBV4-1 to TRBJ1-3, with 8 bases aligning to TRBD1. V dropped 0 bases and J dropped 5; count of bases not matched to a gene: 6. CDR3 length: 16 residues. The V gene's germline CDR1 is MGHRA and CDR2 YSYEKL. The CDR3: CASSQEPGQVRNTIYF. The CDR3 DNA sequence: TGCGCCAGCAGCCAAGAACCGGGACAGGTCCGAAACACCATATATTTT.

The V call is TRBV5-5, the J call TRBJ1-3; perhaps TRBD1 as D (5 bases). Germline V CDR1 and CDR2: SGHKS, YYEKEE (reference sequence). The CDR3 loop spans 16 amino acids. V lost 0 bases to trimming and J lost 2 bases, with 12 bases between them. As DNA, the CDR3 is TGTGCCAGCAGCTTGGCCGCAGGGTTCACTGGAAACACCATATATTTT. Protein sequence: CASSLAAGFTGNTIYF. Variable domain in full (rest from reference TRBV5-5 and TRBJ1-3): DAGVTQSPTHLIKTRGQQVTLRCSPISGHKSVSWYQQVLGQGPQFIFQYYEKEERGRGNFPDRFSARQFPNYSSELNVNALLLGDSALYLCASSLAAGFTGNTIYFGEGSWLTVV.

In DNA, the CDR3 is TGTGCCAGCAGCTTAGGAGGGACAGAAGAGACCCAGTACTTC. Its translation is CASSLGGTEETQYF. The rearrangement uses TRBV7-2 and TRBJ2-5; TRBD1 matches 7 bases. CDR1 and CDR2 from the germline V gene are SGHTA and FQGNSA. Trimming cost V 1 base and J 3 bases; bases outside gene matches: 2. The CDR3 covers 14 residues.

This clone was counted only a few times. The chain carries TRBV10-1 and TRBJ1-2; 10 bases fit TRBD1. The trim removed 6 bases at V and 5 bases at J, leaving 3 bases unmatched. Germline V gives CDR1 WNHNN, CDR2 SYGVQD (reference sequence). This CDR3 spans 13 amino acids. Here the CDR3 DNA reads TGCGCCAGCAGGACAGGGGGCCTGTATGGCTACACCTTC. Protein: CASRTGGLYGYTF.

CDR3 region: CASSQVTSGGWQFF. The CDR3 DNA sequence: TGCGCCAGCAGCCAAGTGACTAGCGGGGGGTGGCAGTTCTTC. The chain employs TRBV4-1 and TRBJ2-1, with TRBD2 identical over 13 bases. This CDR3 is built from 14 residues. CDR1 MGHRA and CDR2 YSYEKL come from the germline V gene. V dropped 1 base and J dropped 12; count of bases not matched to a gene: 3.

The chain links TRBV5-1 to TRBJ1-1, with unresolved D. Germline V lookup: CDR1 SGHRS, CDR2 YFSETQ. This CDR3 is built from 15 residues. V was pared by 0 bases and J by 0 bases, with 9 bases between. The CDR3 loop reads CASSLGHQVNTEAFF. CDR3 DNA: TGCGCCAGCAGCTTGGGACATCAGGTGAACACTGAAGCTTTCTTT.

The V gene is TRBV2, the J gene TRBJ1-5, with a tentative D call TRBD1 (6 bases). Germline V lookup: CDR1 SNHLY, CDR2 FYNNEI. The CDR3 loop spans 14 amino acids. V gave up 2 bases and J gave up 6 bases, with 11 bases separating them. The CDR3 sequence: CASSETRGGQPQHF. The CDR3 DNA follows: TGTGCCAGCAGTGAAACAAGGGGGGGTCAGCCCCAGCATTTT.

V usage is TRBV5-4 and J usage is TRBJ1-2; 8 bases are shared with TRBD1. The germline V gene encodes CDR1 SGHNT and CDR2 YYREEE (reference sequence). Trimming at V came to 5 bases and at J to 2 bases, leaving 5 bases not matched to a gene. The CDR3 has 14 residues. CDR3 in DNA: TGTGCCAGCAGGGGAGGACAGGGCAACTATGGCTACACCTTC. This sequence encodes CASRGGQGNYGYTF.

The V gene is TRBV15, the J gene TRBJ2-2; 16 bases fit TRBD2. The CDR3 totals 19 residues. Germline CDR1 is LNHNV and CDR2 is YYDKDF (reference sequence). V was clipped by 0 bases and J by 7 bases; unmatched bases: 8. The CDR3 reads CATSRDLGLAGGQGGELFF. The CDR3 region has the DNA TGTGCCACCAGCAGAGATTTGGGACTAGCGGGGGGGCAAGGCGGGGAGCTGTTTTTT.

The chain is built from TRBV7-2 and TRBJ1-2, with unresolved D. Trimming left V 1 base short and J 3 bases short, with 12 bases between. Germline V CDR1 and CDR2: SGHTA, FQGNSA. The CDR3 length is 15 residues. The CDR3 is CASSLVSSSDYGYTF. The CDR3, as DNA: TGTGCCAGCAGCTTAGTAAGCTCATCGGACTATGGCTACACCTTC.

The chain uses TRBV21-1 and TRBJ2-2; the table calls TRBD2, which could not be checked here. TRBV21-1 is deemed a pseudogene. The CDR3 is 16 residues long. DNA of the CDR3: TGTGCCAGCAGCATCTGGGGGGACCCGAACACCGGGGAGCTGTTTTTT. Amino acids: CASSIWGDPNTGELFF.

The genes are TRBV7-2 and TRBJ2-7; 7 bases are shared with TRBD1. V lost 2 bases and J lost 2; bases outside the gene matches: 3. CDR1 is SGHTA, CDR2 FQGNSA, per germline. This CDR3 spans 14 amino acids. CDR3 loop: CASSLYGTAYEQYF. CDR3 nucleotide sequence: TGTGCCAGCAGCTTATACGGGACAGCCTACGAGCAGTACTTC.

The J gene is TRBJ1-6, the V gene TRBV3-1 (or the pseudogene TRBV3-2); D is unclear. CDR1 is LGHDT, CDR2 YNNKEL, per germline (reference sequence). V was shortened by 8 bases and J by 14 bases, with 16 bases between the two germline ends. The CDR3 spans 12 residues. CDR3 in DNA: TGTGCCAGCTCCCCGGGCGGGGTCTCCCTCCACTTT. Translated: CASSPGGVSLHF.

This clone was counted once. This chain connects TRBV7-2 to TRBJ2-1; 8 bases line up with TRBD2. The CDR3 contains 15 residues. CDR1 is SGHTA, CDR2 FQGNSA, per germline. The junction had 6 bases not matched to a gene; V was cut back by 8 bases and J by 0 bases. The CDR3 DNA reads as TGTGCCAGCCAGGACGGGGGGGGCTCCTACAATGAGCAGTTCTTC. This sequence encodes CASQDGGGSYNEQFF.

The genes are TRBV6-6 and TRBJ1-5, with 11 bases fitting TRBD1. CDR1 and CDR2 from the germline V gene are MNHNY and SVGAGI (reference sequence). The CDR3 consists of 14 residues. V lost 6 bases, J lost 7 bases, and 5 bases stayed unmatched. CDR3 sequence (DNA): TGTGCCAGCAGATCCGGACAGGGGGCACAGCCCCAGCATTTT. Its protein product is CASRSGQGAQPQHF.

The chain couples TRBV5-1 to TRBJ2-1, with TRBD1 identical over 7 bases. V lost 4 bases to trimming and J lost 0 bases; unmatched junction nucleotides: 10. CDR1 and CDR2 (germline): SGHRS, YFSETQ. This CDR3 has 17 residues. The CDR3 DNA follows: TGCGCCAGCAGCGTGCAGACAGGGTTAAGCTCCTACAATGAGCAGTTCTTC. Translating gives CASSVQTGLSSYNEQFF.

The chain has TRBV19 and TRBJ1-3, with a tentative D call TRBD1 (5 bases). CDR1 LNHDA and CDR2 SQIVND come from the germline V gene (reference sequence). The length of the CDR3 is 13 residues. Between the trimmed V and J ends, which lost 8 bases and 4 bases, there was a span of 12 bases. The CDR3 loop reads CASAGTDGNTIYF. Written as DNA, the CDR3 is TGTGCCAGTGCGGGGACGGACGGAAACACCATATATTTT.

The chain employs TRBV5-5 and TRBJ1-4, with no clear D. Germline-derived CDR1 and CDR2 are SGHKS and YYEKEE (reference sequence). Trimming took off 0 bases at V and 6 bases at J, with 15 bases between the two ends. The CDR3 is 16 amino acids. CDR3: CASSLGYTMMDEKLFF. CDR3 in DNA: TGTGCCAGCAGCTTGGGGTACACCATGATGGATGAAAAACTGTTTTTT.

This chain connects TRBV18 to TRBJ2-7, with TRBD1 matching 7 bases. This CDR3 comprises 13 residues. Germline CDR1 reads KGHSH; CDR2 reads LQKENI. V was clipped by 4 bases and J by 2 bases; unmatched bases: 2. CDR3 protein: CASSRDSPYEQYF. The CDR3 nucleotides are TGTGCCAGCTCACGGGACAGCCCCTACGAGCAGTACTTC.

This chain links TRBV4-1 with TRBJ1-5, with D uncertain. Trimming shortened V by 2 bases and J by 1 base, and 18 bases separated the two germline ends. Germline CDR1 is MGHRA and CDR2 is YSYEKL. This CDR3 has 18 residues. The CDR3 protein is CASSQPSMRSMSNQPQHF. The CDR3 nucleotides read TGCGCCAGCAGCCAACCCAGTATGAGGTCGATGAGCAATCAGCCCCAGCATTTT.

This chain links TRBV2 with TRBJ1-4; 9 bases match TRBD1. Germline loops: CDR1 SNHLY, CDR2 FYNNEI. J gave up 6 bases and V 6 bases, and 5 bases lay outside the gene matches. The CDR3 consists of 14 residues. The CDR3 DNA reads TGTGCCAGCAGATTGGACAGGGGAGATGAAAAACTGTTTTTT. The encoded protein is CASRLDRGDEKLFF.

The genes are TRBV10-3 and TRBJ2-2; no definite D call. V was shortened by 8 bases and J by 5 bases, with 9 bases between the two germline ends. Germline V gives CDR1 ENHRY, CDR2 SYGVKD. The length of the CDR3 is 12 residues. In DNA, the CDR3 is TGTGCCATCCGGAGAGATACCGGGGAGCTGTTTTTT. Protein product: CAIRRDTGELFF.

This chain joins TRBV27 and TRBJ2-2; the match to TRBD2 covers 7 bases. The CDR3 consists of 19 residues. Germline V gene sequence: CDR1 MNHEY, CDR2 SMNVEV (reference sequence). The V and J ends lost 3 bases and 5 bases, in that order; junction bases with no gene match: 18. The CDR3 region has the DNA TGTGCCAGCAGTTTGCCCACCTCGGGAGGCAGGCCGCTAACCGGGGAGCTGTTTTTT. It translates to CASSLPTSGGRPLTGELFF.